A single sample gave rise to the 25 T cell receptor beta chains below, sequenced in a study of blood T cell repertoires in COVID-19. Method: immunoSEQ multiplex PCR; TCRdb's copy keeps in-frame clones and lacks some. The table shows 250,000 or so clones, with approximately 89% occurring only once. Sequenced sample: PBMCs or T cells enriched from blood (not recorded which). The receptors stem from a woman under 40 who had been exposed to COVID-19.

J is TRBJ2-4 and V is TRBV1; TRBD1, the table's D call, lacks a check against the DNA. TRBV1 is tagged as a pseudogene. This CDR3 is 18 amino acids long. CDR3 in amino acids: CTLRTGPHVLLAKNIQYF. The CDR3 coding sequence is TGCACCCTCAGGACAGGGCCTCATGTTCTCCTAGCCAAAAACATTCAGTACTTC.

CDR3 bases: TGTGCCAGCAGTGAAGCGCTATACAATGAGCAGTTCTTC. This sequence encodes CASSEALYNEQFF. The chain employs TRBV2 and TRBJ2-1; D not resolved. CDR3 length: 13 amino acids. From germline, CDR1 is SNHLY and CDR2 FYNNEI. V lost 0 bases and J lost 4, with 4 bases in between.

J is TRBJ2-7 and V is TRBV28; possible D gene TRBD2, 6 bases. The CDR3 totals 14 residues. Germline V CDR1 and CDR2: MDHEN, SYDVKM. V lost 3 bases to trimming and J lost 5 bases, with 14 bases between them. The CDR3 sequence is CASSFRGAGDEQYF. The DNA of the CDR3 is TGTGCCAGCAGTTTCCGCGGGGCGGGTGACGAGCAGTACTTC.

This chain's CDR3 is CASSNRGPSYEQYF. The DNA for the CDR3 is TGTGCCAGTAGTAACAGGGGCCCTTCCTACGAGCAGTACTTC. The genes are TRBV19 and TRBJ2-7, with 7 positions matching TRBD1. The CDR3 runs 14 residues. Germline values: CDR1 LNHDA, CDR2 SQIVND (reference sequence). V lost 4 bases, J lost 1 base, and 4 bases stayed unmatched.

The V and J genes are TRBV28 and TRBJ2-1, with D possibly TRBD2 on 5 matching bases. The CDR3 is 12 amino acids. Deletions cut 6 bases from V and 12 bases from J, with 15 bases between. The germline gives CDR1 MDHEN, CDR2 SYDVKM. The DNA of the CDR3 is TGTGCCAGCAGGCCCCCGGCGGAGGCGCAGTTCTTC. It encodes CASRPPAEAQFF.

The chain combines TRBV5-4 with TRBJ1-5, with 7 bases identical to TRBD1. Germline V CDR1 and CDR2: SGHNT, YYREEE (reference sequence). The ends lost 4 bases at V and 2 bases at J; junction bases unmatched: 6. The CDR3 runs 15 residues. Here the CDR3 reads CASSPTGPGNQPQHF. CDR3 nucleotide sequence: TGTGCCAGCAGCCCGACAGGGCCGGGCAATCAGCCCCAGCATTTT. The full variable domain, its missing parts supplied by reference TRBV5-4 and TRBJ1-5, is ETGVTQSPTHLIKTRGQQVTLRCSSQSGHNTVSWYQQALGQGPQFIFQYYREEENGRGNFPPRFSGLQFPNYSSELNVNALELDDSALYLCASSPTGPGNQPQHFGDGTRLSIL.

V is TRBV7-9 and J is TRBJ1-3; tentative D call: TRBD1 (6 bases). The CDR3 is made up of 16 amino acids. Trimming took off 0 bases at V and 4 bases at J, with 13 bases between the two ends. CDR1 is SEHNR, CDR2 FQNEAQ, per germline (reference sequence). The CDR3 region is CASSLALGTFGNTIYF. The DNA of the CDR3 is TGTGCCAGCAGCTTAGCACTCGGGACATTCGGAAACACCATATATTTT.

The chain combines TRBV11-3 with TRBJ1-6, with 7 bases matching TRBD1. V lost 5 bases, J lost 6 bases, and 1 base stayed unmatched. Looked up from germline, CDR1 is SGHNT and CDR2 is YENEEA. The length of the CDR3 is 13 residues. The CDR3 sequence is CASSRDSNSPLHF. CDR3 nucleotide sequence: TGTGCCAGCAGCCGGGACAGTAATTCACCCCTCCACTTT.

The rearrangement uses TRBV5-5 and TRBJ1-5, with 9 bases fitting TRBD1. V was clipped by 4 bases and J by 4 bases; unmatched bases: 9. Germline-derived CDR1 and CDR2 are SGHKS and YYEKEE (reference sequence). This CDR3 comprises 16 residues. CDR3 in DNA: TGTGCCAGCAGCGCACCGGACAGGGGTGAGAATCAGCCCCAGCATTTT. This gives the protein CASSAPDRGENQPQHF.

This clone was observed once. The chain is built from TRBV12-5 and TRBJ1-1, with D hard to call. In germline, CDR1 is LGHNT, CDR2 FRNRAP. The CDR3 length is 13 residues. Trimming took off 3 bases at V and 2 bases at J, with 7 bases between the two ends. CDR3 sequence (DNA): TGTGCTAGTGGTTTTGGCAGAAACACTGAAGCTTTCTTT. Residues: CASGFGRNTEAFF.

This sequence joins TRBV5-4 and TRBJ2-7; TRBD1 matches at 11 bases. CDR1 and CDR2 from the germline V gene are SGHNT and YYREEE (reference sequence). The V segment lost 0 bases and the J segment 0 bases; nucleotides outside the gene matches: 5. This CDR3 is built from 17 residues. This chain's CDR3 is CASSLGAGTGGSYEQYF. The CDR3 DNA sequence: TGTGCCAGCAGCTTGGGGGCCGGGACAGGGGGCTCCTACGAGCAGTACTTC.

CDR3 DNA sequence: TGTGCCAGCAGTCACAAAACAGGGGGCACCGGGGAGCTGTTTTTT. Amino acids: CASSHKTGGTGELFF. This chain uses TRBV28 with TRBJ2-2; 8 bases match TRBD1. CDR3 length: 15 amino acids. Germline lookup yields CDR1 MDHEN and CDR2 SYDVKM. V lost 5 bases to trimming and J lost 4 bases; unmatched junction nucleotides: 6.

This clone was picked up many times. This chain uses TRBV19 with TRBJ1-1; a weak D match, TRBD1 (6 bases). V lost 9 bases and J lost 2, with 16 bases in between. CDR3 length: 14 residues. Per the germline V gene, CDR1 is LNHDA and CDR2 is SQIVND (reference sequence). The CDR3 region is CASLAGTHNTEAFF. DNA for the CDR3: TGTGCCAGCTTAGCCGGGACACATAACACTGAAGCTTTCTTT. The entire variable domain, with the rest obtained from reference TRBV19 and TRBJ1-1, is as follows: DGGITQSPKYLFRKEGQNVTLSCEQNLNHDAMYWYRQDPGQGLRLIYYSQIVNDFQKGDIAEGYSVSREKKESFPLTVTSAQKNPTAFYLCASLAGTHNTEAFFGQGTRLTVV.

The V gene is TRBV5-4, the J gene TRBJ2-4; 12 positions match TRBD1. CDR3 size: 14 residues. Looked up from germline, CDR1 is SGHNT and CDR2 is YYREEE (reference sequence). Germline trimming cut 3 bases from V and 7 bases from J; bases unmatched to any gene: 2. The CDR3 nucleotides are TGTGCCAGCAGCTCGGGACAGGGGGCGAACATTCAGTACTTC. As protein: CASSSGQGANIQYF.

V gene TRBV7-2 combines with J gene TRBJ2-1, with D maybe TRBD2 (5 bases). Between the trimmed V and J ends, which lost 5 bases and 7 bases, there was a span of 18 bases. The CDR3 sequence is 15 residues long. In germline, CDR1 is SGHTA, CDR2 FQGNSA. This chain's CDR3 is CASSMPLAKPNEQFF. The CDR3 region has the DNA TGTGCCAGCAGCATGCCCTTAGCGAAGCCTAATGAGCAGTTCTTC.

Turning to this clone: The germline gene is not matched at one end of the junction; a read error may be the cause. The chain combines TRBV10-2 with TRBJ2-7, with a possible D match to TRBD2 (6 bases). CDR1 and CDR2 from the germline V gene are WSHSY and SAAADI. CDR3 length: 14 residues. Here the CDR3 DNA reads TGCGCCAGCAGCGCGGGGTCGAATCAAGCACAGGTTGACTTC. It yields the protein CASSAGSNQAQVDF.

The chain is built from TRBV5-1 and TRBJ1-2; D possibly corresponds to TRBD1 (5 bases). Trimming took off 4 bases at V and 6 bases at J, with 10 bases between the two ends. This CDR3 contains 12 residues. The germline gives CDR1 SGHRS, CDR2 YFSETQ. The DNA of the CDR3 is TGCGCCAGCAGCCCCGTGGGGCATGGCTACACCTTC. Translating it yields CASSPVGHGYTF.

The gene calls are TRBV5-5 and TRBJ2-5; 10 bases match TRBD2. The CDR3 extends over 15 amino acids. V lost 1 base, J lost 1 base, and 1 base stayed unmatched. CDR1 and CDR2 from the germline V gene are SGHKS and YYEKEE (reference sequence). The CDR3: CASSLLAGVQETQYF. Written as DNA, the CDR3 is TGTGCCAGCAGCTTGCTAGCGGGAGTCCAAGAGACCCAGTACTTC. Filled out from reference TRBV5-5 and TRBJ2-5, the complete variable domain reads DAGVTQSPTHLIKTRGQQVTLRCSPISGHKSVSWYQQVLGQGPQFIFQYYEKEERGRGNFPDRFSARQFPNYSSELNVNALLLGDSALYLCASSLLAGVQETQYFGPGTRLLVL.

This clone was found once. The chain carries TRBV30 and TRBJ2-5; 8 bases line up with TRBD2. After removal of 0 bases from V and 3 bases from J, the junction contained 3 bases not matched to a gene. There are 14 residues in the CDR3. CDR1 is GTSNPN, CDR2 SVGIG, per germline (reference sequence). This chain's CDR3 is CAWSVPGGEETQYF. The CDR3 DNA sequence: TGTGCCTGGAGTGTCCCGGGAGGGGAAGAGACCCAGTACTTC.

This clone was counted once. The V call is TRBV5-4, the J call TRBJ2-7; 16 bases fit TRBD2. The germline V gene encodes CDR1 SGHNT and CDR2 YYREEE (reference sequence). Trimming at V came to 5 bases and at J to 7 bases, leaving 9 bases not matched to a gene. The CDR3 loop spans 16 amino acids. The CDR3 spells CASSSGLAGGPGEQYF. The CDR3 DNA sequence: TGTGCCAGCAGTTCGGGACTAGCGGGAGGGCCGGGGGAGCAGTACTTC.

The V and J genes are TRBV30 and TRBJ1-6; D call uncertain. The CDR3 totals 16 residues. V shed 0 bases and J shed 0 bases, with 9 bases lying between them. Germline V lookup: CDR1 GTSNPN, CDR2 SVGIG (reference sequence). The CDR3 loop is CAWSVPAVSYNSPLHF. CDR3 sequence (DNA): TGTGCCTGGAGTGTACCCGCAGTCTCCTATAATTCACCCCTCCACTTT.

V usage is TRBV15 and J usage is TRBJ1-1; TRBD1 is a possible D gene (6 bases). The germline CDR1 and CDR2 sequences are LNHNV and YYDKDF (reference sequence). This CDR3 contains 15 residues. V lost 1 base and J 7 bases, leaving 16 bases between the germline ends. The CDR3 spells CATSRVIRGVGEAFF. In DNA form, the CDR3 reads TGTGCCACCAGCAGAGTGATCAGGGGAGTAGGTGAAGCTTTCTTT. The variable domain in full, with the rest retrieved from reference TRBV15 and TRBJ1-1, is DAMVIQNPRYQVTQFGKPVTLSCSQTLNHNVMYWYQQKSSQAPKLLFHYYDKDFNNEADTPDNFQSRRPNTSFCFLDIRSPGLGDTAMYLCATSRVIRGVGEAFFGQGTRLTVV.

A remark on this clone: This CDR3 is also generated by other DNA sequences in the sample. The chain recombines TRBV12-3 or TRBV12-4 with TRBJ2-7; D unresolved. V shed 4 bases and J shed 2 bases, with 3 bases lying between them. This CDR3 contains 11 residues. As DNA, the CDR3 is TGTGCCAGCAGTTCAACCTACGAGCAGTACTTC. Translation: CASSSTYEQYF.

The chain is built from TRBV7-9 and TRBJ1-4, with 8 bases fitting TRBD1. Germline lookup yields CDR1 SEHNR and CDR2 FQNEAQ (reference sequence). CDR3 length equals 15 residues. Losses at the gene ends were 5 bases for V and 4 bases for J; bases not matched to a gene: 6. CDR3 loop: CASSHRQGFNEKLFF. The CDR3 DNA reads as TGTGCCAGCAGCCACCGACAGGGGTTTAATGAAAAACTGTTTTTT.

The V call is TRBV2, the J call TRBJ2-7, with 7 bases lining up with TRBD1. V shed 6 bases, J shed 0 bases, and the junction held 8 bases outside the gene matches. Germline V gene sequence: CDR1 SNHLY, CDR2 FYNNEI. The CDR3 extends over 15 amino acids. The CDR3 protein is CASSAGTASSYEQYF. In DNA form, the CDR3 reads TGTGCCAGCAGCGCCGGGACAGCGAGCTCCTACGAGCAGTACTTC.